This TCR beta chain was found in a study of T cell responses to AZD1222 COVID-19 vaccine. Background on the study: Pooled together were second doses at about 4 or about 12 weeks.

TCRdb keeps only in-frame clones here, not all; method: immunoSEQ multiplex PCR. Among roughly 130,000 clones listed, about 93% were seen once. J lost 5 bases, V lost 3 bases, and 8 bases had no gene match. CDR1 and CDR2 (germline): SGHAT, FQNNGV. CDR3 length: 15 amino acids. Specimen: peripheral blood, collected on day 0 of AZD1222 vaccination. The TCR originated in an adult in good health. This rearrangement joins TRBV11-2 to TRBJ2-7; 9 bases line up with TRBD2. As DNA, the CDR3 is TGTGCCAGCAGCTTGGAGGGACTAGCATCCCACGAGCAGTACTTC. Translated: CASSLEGLASHEQYF.